This T cell receptor beta chain was identified in a study of blood T cell repertoires in COVID-19. Whole-study context: The United States, Italy and Spain provided the acute and convalescent COVID-19 samples. Sample material is recorded as cDNA or gDNA derived from T cells, B-cell-depleted T cells, or PBMCs.

Original methodology: By means of reference gene primer amplification, nucleated cell counts were estimated. Profiling relied on immunoSEQ multiplex PCR, and the TCRdb table lists in-frame clones only, not all of them. Clonal size and the V and J genes are those of that table, whereas D and trimming came from the DNA. This table has 130,000 to 150,000 clones, 88% appearing once. This clone was seen only once. The CDR3 runs 14 residues. Germline loops: CDR1 SGHRS, CDR2 YFSETQ. The V and J ends lost 0 bases and 5 bases respectively, with 12 bases between them. Material: peripheral blood. This chain joins TRBV5-1 and TRBJ2-7, with D tentatively TRBD1 (5 bases). This receptor was obtained from a man aged 65 to 79 with acute or convalescent COVID-19. The CDR3 DNA reads TGCGCCAGCAGCTTGGCCCTAGGGGCCCACGAGCAGTACTTC. Protein: CASSLALGAHEQYF.